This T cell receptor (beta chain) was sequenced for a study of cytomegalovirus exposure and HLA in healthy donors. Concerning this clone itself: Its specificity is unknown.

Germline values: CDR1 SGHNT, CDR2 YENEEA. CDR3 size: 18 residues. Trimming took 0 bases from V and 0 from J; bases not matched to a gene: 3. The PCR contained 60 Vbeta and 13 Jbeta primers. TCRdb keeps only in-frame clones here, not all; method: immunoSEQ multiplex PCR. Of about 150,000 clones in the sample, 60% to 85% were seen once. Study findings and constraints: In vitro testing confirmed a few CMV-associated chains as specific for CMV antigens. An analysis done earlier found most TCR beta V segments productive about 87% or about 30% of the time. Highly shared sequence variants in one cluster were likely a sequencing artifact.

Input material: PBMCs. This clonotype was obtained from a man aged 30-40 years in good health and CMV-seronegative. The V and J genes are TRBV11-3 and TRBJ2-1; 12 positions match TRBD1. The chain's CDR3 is CASSLEGQGASSYNEQFF. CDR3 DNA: TGTGCCAGCAGCTTAGAGGGACAGGGGGCTAGCTCCTACAATGAGCAGTTCTTC.